The 32 T cell receptor beta chains listed next were all sequenced from one sample in a study of T cells in Graves' hyperthyroidism and ophthalmopathy. The source material, RNA transcripts, was used to amplify TCR beta CDR3 regions. HTBI primers were the set used in a first-round RT-PCR of the TCR CDR3. TCRdb re-derived calls from the multiplex PCR reads in MiXCR, one entry per CDR3 protein. Of under 400,000 distinct CDR3 sequences in the sample, around a sixth were seen once. The sample taken for sequencing was blood. All receptors derive from a woman in her forties or fifties with Graves' hyperthyroidism.

There are many counts of this clonotype. The rearrangement links TRBV2 to TRBJ1-2; 7 nucleotides line up with TRBD1. Germline values: CDR1 SNHLY, CDR2 FYNNEI. This CDR3 has 13 residues. Trimming cost V 6 bases and J 4 bases; bases outside gene matches: 5. Here the CDR3 DNA reads TGTGCCAGCAGGGATAGGGACAGCTATGGCTACACCTTC. Its translation: CASRDRDSYGYTF.

This CDR3 is CASSEFRGRYYEQYV. DNA of the CDR3: TGTGCCAGCAGTGAATTCAGGGGTCGGTATTACGAGCAGTACGTC. The V call is TRBV6-1, the J call TRBJ2-7, with TRBD1 as a possible D gene (6 bases). CDR1 and CDR2 from the germline V gene are MNHNS and SASEGT. Trimming took off 2 bases at V and 4 bases at J, with 15 bases between the two ends. The CDR3 has 15 amino acids.

The rearrangement links TRBV29-1 to TRBJ2-7; D possibly corresponds to TRBD2 (6 bases). This CDR3 has 13 residues. Germline CDR1 SQVTM, CDR2 ANQGSEA. V was clipped by 3 bases and J by 9 bases, with 18 bases between them. The CDR3 DNA is TGCAGCGTTGAGGAGGGTTGGATGGGAGCGCAGTACTTC. This encodes CSVEEGWMGAQYF.

This clonotype showed up many times. The J gene is TRBJ1-1, the V gene TRBV11-2; a possible D gene is TRBD1 (6 bases). Between the trimmed V and J ends, which lost 1 base and 3 bases, there was a span of 12 bases. The CDR3 spans 15 residues. Germline CDR1 and CDR2: SGHAT and FQNNGV. The CDR3 DNA is TGTGCCAGCAGCTTAGGAAGGGGGGGTTACACTGAAGCTTTCTTT. This translates into CASSLGRGGYTEAFF.

This clonotype was counted only a few times. The genes are TRBV7-8 and TRBJ1-5; the D gene is possibly TRBD1 (6 bases). The V end was cut by 5 bases, the J end by 7 bases, with 12 bases between. Germline-derived CDR1 and CDR2 are SGHVS and FQNEAQ. The CDR3 extends over 13 amino acids. CDR3 amino acids: CASSPGQRQPQHF. The CDR3, as DNA: TGTGCCAGCAGCCCGGGACAACGGCAGCCCCAGCATTTT.

This clonotype was counted many times. This chain connects TRBV12-3 or TRBV12-4 to TRBJ2-1; unclear D gene. The CDR3 spans 13 residues. Trimming cost V 5 bases and J 6 bases, with 11 bases left between them. CDR3 sequence reads: CASSPLGSNEQFF. The CDR3 nucleotides read TGTGCCAGCAGTCCCCTTGGCTCCAATGAGCAGTTCTTC.

This clonotype was seen a handful of times. The chain links TRBV6-1 to TRBJ1-1; D possibly corresponds to TRBD1 (6 bases). The V gene's germline CDR1 is MNHNS and CDR2 SASEGT. The CDR3 runs to 14 residues. Trimming took off 10 bases at V and 0 bases at J, with 15 bases between the two ends. CDR3 in amino acids: CATHGGTMNTEAFF. The CDR3 DNA is TGTGCCACCCACGGGGGCACAATGAACACTGAAGCTTTCTTT.

In this sample, this clonotype turned up a few times. This sequence joins TRBV6-1 and TRBJ1-2, with TRBD1 as a possible D gene (6 bases). CDR1 MNHNS and CDR2 SASEGT come from the germline V gene. Trimming removed 6 bases from V and 4 bases from J, with 12 bases in between. This CDR3 has 13 amino acids. CDR3 sequence (DNA): TGTGCCAGCAGCCTCCAGGGGCTCTATGGCTACACCTTC. Translating it yields CASSLQGLYGYTF.

V gene TRBV7-8 combines with J gene TRBJ1-2, with D unresolved. Trimming shortened V by 6 bases and J by 7 bases, and 18 bases separated the two germline ends. Germline CDR1 and CDR2: SGHVS and FQNEAQ. The CDR3 length is 14 residues. The CDR3 spells CASSLSLQSRGYTF. In DNA form, the CDR3 reads TGTGCCAGCAGTTTATCTCTGCAGTCACGTGGCTACACCTTC.

This clonotype has at least ten counts. This chain connects TRBV5-5 to TRBJ1-1; the match to TRBD1 covers 10 bases. Germline CDR1 SGHKS, CDR2 YYEKEE (reference sequence). The CDR3 consists of 14 residues. V shed 5 bases, J shed 4 bases, and the junction held 5 bases outside the gene matches. The CDR3 here is CASRDRTGGTEAFF. The CDR3 region has the DNA TGTGCCAGCAGAGATAGGACAGGGGGCACTGAAGCTTTCTTT.

This clonotype was seen ten or more times. J is TRBJ2-5 and V is TRBV5-5; 7 positions match TRBD1. The J segment lost 2 bases and the V segment lost 0 bases, leaving 7 bases of the junction unmatched. The CDR3 contains 16 residues. Germline lookup yields CDR1 SGHKS and CDR2 YYEKEE (reference sequence). In DNA form, the CDR3 reads TGTGCCAGCAGCTTGGCGGGACAGCATACGCAAGAGACCCAGTACTTC. Translating gives CASSLAGQHTQETQYF.

The chain links TRBV7-6 to TRBJ1-1; D gene unclear. The V gene's germline CDR1 is SGHVS and CDR2 FNYEAQ. Trimming removed 3 bases at V and 2 bases at J, with 7 bases between. The CDR3 is 13 residues long. This CDR3 reads CASSFDLNTEAFF. The DNA for the CDR3 is TGTGCCAGCAGCTTCGACCTAAACACTGAAGCTTTCTTT.

This clonotype appeared a few times. This chain uses TRBV28 with TRBJ2-1; D is perhaps TRBD2 (7 bases). V was pared by 7 bases and J by 7 bases, with 17 bases between. Germline V lookup: CDR1 MDHEN, CDR2 SYDVKM. The CDR3 length is 14 residues. CDR3 protein: CASKGGGAQNEQFF. The CDR3 region has the DNA TGTGCCAGCAAGGGGGGGGGGGCGCAAAATGAGCAGTTCTTC.

This clonotype was counted ten times or more. V usage is TRBV2 and J usage is TRBJ2-7, with D possibly matching TRBD1 (6 bases). V shed 1 base and J shed 4 bases, with 14 bases lying between them. The CDR3 is made up of 15 amino acids. The germline CDR1 and CDR2 sequences are SNHLY and FYNNEI. In DNA form, the CDR3 reads TGTGCCAGCAGTGAAGGGGACACTGCGTTGTACGAGCAGTACTTC. Protein: CASSEGDTALYEQYF.

This clonotype came up many times. The chain has TRBV7-9 and TRBJ2-1; weak D call: TRBD1 (6 bases). Trimming took off 5 bases at V and 3 bases at J, with 17 bases between the two ends. CDR1 and CDR2 from the germline V gene are SEHNR and FQNEAQ (reference sequence). The CDR3 sequence is 16 residues long. CDR3 DNA: TGTGCCAGCAGCCCGCGTAGGGGGACCTTCTACAATGAGCAGTTCTTC. It specifies CASSPRRGTFYNEQFF.

There are many counts of this clonotype. This rearrangement joins TRBV28 to TRBJ2-7; maybe TRBD1 (5 bases). V lost 5 bases and J 2 bases, leaving 13 bases between the germline ends. The germline V gene has CDR1 MDHEN and CDR2 SYDVKM. The CDR3 has 14 amino acids. CDR3 sequence reads: CASSPSRVAYEQYF. In DNA, the CDR3 is TGTGCCAGCAGTCCCAGCAGGGTAGCCTACGAGCAGTACTTC.

This clonotype has a handful of counts. This chain connects TRBV10-2 to TRBJ1-4; 7 positions agree with TRBD1. The length of the CDR3 is 16 residues. The germline gives CDR1 WSHSY, CDR2 SAAADI. V shed 1 base and J 8 bases; nucleotides not matched to a gene: 10. The CDR3 sequence is CASSEFRRGRGEKLFF. The CDR3 DNA is TGCGCCAGCAGTGAGTTTCGGAGGGGGCGCGGGGAAAAACTGTTTTTT.

This clonotype has ten or more counts. This chain uses TRBV5-1 with TRBJ1-6, with 11 bases matching TRBD1. This CDR3 region has 16 residues. Trimming took 0 bases from V and 9 from J; bases not matched to a gene: 5. Per the germline V gene, CDR1 is SGHRS and CDR2 is YFSETQ. CDR3 nucleotides: TGCGCCAGCAGCTTGGTAGGACAGGGGGCGAGTTCACCCCTCCACTTT. Translating gives CASSLVGQGASSPLHF.

With regard to this clonotype: A much larger clonotype is one base distant, so this may be a read error. The chain employs TRBV28 and TRBJ2-7; D is possibly TRBD2 (6 bases). Trimming removed 4 bases from V and 7 bases from J, with 14 bases in between. The germline CDR1 and CDR2 sequences are MDHEN and SYDVKM. The CDR3 length is 13 residues. CDR3 region: CASSSGRAFEQYF. DNA for the CDR3: TGTGCCAGCAGTTCCGGGAGAGCCTTTGAGCAGTACTTC.

This chain joins TRBV2 and TRBJ2-7; 12 nucleotides match TRBD2. J lost 2 bases, V lost 8 bases, and 7 bases had no gene match. This CDR3 spans 15 amino acids. Germline assignment: CDR1 SNHLY and CDR2 FYNNEI. The CDR3 DNA is TGTGCCAGCGATGACGGACTAGCGGGGACCTACGAGCAGTACGTC. Translation: CASDDGLAGTYEQYV.

The sample holds many counts of this clonotype. The chain carries TRBV7-2 and TRBJ1-1; D unresolved. Germline V CDR1 and CDR2: SGHTA, FQGNSA. There are 15 residues in the CDR3. Trimming pared 2 bases from V and 5 bases from J, leaving 15 bases between. CDR3 sequence reads: CASSLSVTLGTEAFF. CDR3 coding DNA: TGTGCCAGCAGCTTATCGGTGACGCTGGGGACTGAAGCTTTCTTT. Together with reference TRBV7-2 and TRBJ1-1, the CDR3 gives the full variable domain: GAGVSQSPSNKVTEKGKDVELRCDPISGHTALYWYRQSLGQGLEFLIYFQGNSAPDKSGLPSDRFSAERTGGSVSTLTIQRTQQEDSAVYLCASSLSVTLGTEAFFGQGTRLTVV.

The genes are TRBV20-1 and TRBJ2-5; D call uncertain. Deletions cut 6 bases from V and 2 bases from J, with 7 bases between. Per germline, CDR1 DFQATT and CDR2 SNEGSKA (reference sequence). The CDR3 runs 11 residues. DNA for the CDR3: TGCAGTGCGACAAGACAAGAGACCCAGTACTTC. This gives the protein CSATRQETQYF.

The chain couples TRBV5-1 to TRBJ1-6; D remains unclear. The germline V gene has CDR1 SGHRS and CDR2 YFSETQ. Trimming removed 0 bases at V and 6 bases at J, with 7 bases between. The CDR3 sequence is 14 residues long. This CDR3 is CASSLVQPNSPLHF. The CDR3 DNA sequence: TGCGCCAGCAGCTTGGTACAGCCTAATTCACCCCTCCACTTT. The full variable domain, completed using reference TRBV5-1 and TRBJ1-6, is KAGVTQTPRYLIKTRGQQVTLSCSPISGHRSVSWYQQTPGQGLQFLFEYFSETQRNKGNFPGRFSGRQFSNSRSEMNVSTLELGDSALYLCASSLVQPNSPLHFGNGTRLTVT.

This clonotype has a count of ten or more. The chain employs TRBV28 and TRBJ2-1; TRBD2 aligns across 7 bases. Unmatched junction bases numbered 8, after V lost 5 bases and J lost 7 bases. From germline, CDR1 is MDHEN and CDR2 SYDVKM. The CDR3 is 14 residues long. CDR3 sequence: CASSPSGPLNEQFF. The CDR3 nucleotides read TGTGCCAGCAGTCCTAGCGGCCCTTTGAATGAGCAGTTCTTC.

This clonotype was seen at least ten times. This sequence joins TRBV2 and TRBJ2-7; TRBD1 is a possible D gene (5 bases). The V gene's germline CDR1 is SNHLY and CDR2 FYNNEI. The CDR3 consists of 14 residues. The germline V and J ends were trimmed by 0 bases and 3 bases, with 9 bases remaining between them. CDR3 in amino acids: CASSEAPGLYEQYF. The DNA of the CDR3 is TGTGCCAGCAGTGAAGCGCCAGGGCTCTACGAGCAGTACTTC.

This clonotype was counted at least ten times. J is TRBJ2-5 and V is TRBV6-2 or TRBV6-3; TRBD2 matches 13 bases. Germline V gene lookup returns CDR1 MNHEY and CDR2 SVGEGT. The ends lost 4 bases at V and 2 bases at J; junction bases unmatched: 1. The CDR3 is 15 residues long. As DNA, the CDR3 is TGTGCCAGCAGTTGGACTAGCGGGAGTCAAGAGACCCAGTACTTC. As protein: CASSWTSGSQETQYF.

This clonotype was seen repeatedly, ten times or more. V gene TRBV10-3 combines with J gene TRBJ1-1; possible D gene TRBD1, 5 bases. This CDR3 has 14 residues. CDR1 and CDR2 from the germline V gene are ENHRY and SYGVKD. The ends were cut back, 5 bases at V and 7 bases at J, with 17 bases in the middle. DNA of the CDR3: TGTGCCATCAGTCCGTCCCGGGAAAGGGGTGAAGCTTTCTTT. Protein: CAISPSRERGEAFF.

This sequence joins TRBV11-2 and TRBJ2-3, with D perhaps TRBD1 (6 bases). CDR1 and CDR2 (germline): SGHAT, FQNNGV. Deletions cut 5 bases from V and 6 bases from J, with 12 bases between. This CDR3 is built from 13 residues. The DNA of the CDR3 is TGTGCCAGCAGCAGGGGGATTGAGGATACGCAGTATTTT. Translated, it gives CASSRGIEDTQYF.

The genes are TRBV5-1 and TRBJ1-4, with 7 nucleotides matching TRBD1. V dropped 4 bases and J dropped 4; count of bases not matched to a gene: 4. The CDR3 totals 14 residues. Germline CDR1 is SGHRS and CDR2 is YFSETQ. Here the CDR3 reads CASSIGTVNEKLFF. The CDR3 DNA sequence: TGCGCCAGCAGCATCGGGACAGTTAATGAAAAACTGTTTTTT. The full variable domain, rest sourced from reference TRBV5-1 and TRBJ1-4, is KAGVTQTPRYLIKTRGQQVTLSCSPISGHRSVSWYQQTPGQGLQFLFEYFSETQRNKGNFPGRFSGRQFSNSRSEMNVSTLELGDSALYLCASSIGTVNEKLFFGSGTQLSVL.

This clonotype appeared a few times. The chain is built from TRBV5-1 and TRBJ2-3; D ambiguous. The V gene lost 0 bases and the J gene lost 0 bases, with 8 bases spanning the gap. CDR1 is SGHRS and CDR2 is YFSETQ in the germline V gene. This CDR3 spans 15 amino acids. The CDR3 DNA reads as TGCGCCAGCAGCTTGGTGGTGGGGAGCACAGATACGCAGTATTTT. Its protein is CASSLVVGSTDTQYF.

J is TRBJ2-3 and V is TRBV2; 10 bases are shared with TRBD2. The junction had 8 bases not matched to a gene; V was cut back by 5 bases and J by 6 bases. The CDR3 contains 15 residues. The germline gives CDR1 SNHLY, CDR2 FYNNEI. CDR3 DNA sequence: TGTGCCAGCAGTTTAGCGGGGGGCAGCTCGGATACGCAGTATTTT. This sequence encodes CASSLAGGSSDTQYF.

Only a few counts were recorded for this clonotype. The chain couples TRBV9 to TRBJ1-2, with 7 nucleotides matching TRBD1. The trim removed 0 bases at V and 4 bases at J, leaving 0 bases unmatched. From germline, CDR1 is SGDLS and CDR2 YYNGEE. The CDR3 extends over 13 amino acids. DNA for the CDR3: TGTGCCAGCAGCGTAGGGACAGGCTATGGCTACACCTTC. It is translated as CASSVGTGYGYTF.